The rows below give T cell receptor beta chains drawn from one sample of a study of T cell responses to AZD1222 COVID-19 vaccine. Here immunoSEQ multiplex PCR was the method, and the copy in TCRdb shows in-frame clones only, minus some. The table has about 110,000 clones, around nine tenths seen once; the top ten hold around 2.5%. The starting material was peripheral blood, obtained 28 days after the second AZD1222 dose. The receptor source for this set is an adult who received the AZD1222 COVID-19 vaccine. CDR3s leave out the opening cysteine and the closing phenylalanine or tryptophan.

TRBV7-6,ASSPILDREGDTQY
TRBV7-9,ASSLKAGADHEQY
TRBV28,ASSRQTRTAF
TRBV12-3/TRBV12-4,ASSLNYGYT
TRBV5-4,ASSLEGIGYT
TRBV5-1,ASSLSGGGAKTQY
TRBV27,ASSPWSGGGQPQH
TRBV5-4,ASRPGQGMNTEAF
TRBV19,ASMPPLDLYGYT
TRBV7-8,ASSAGGQGWEKLF
TRBV6-5,ASRSGTSGNQPQH
TRBV5-6,ASSALRLYGYT
TRBV15,ATSRDPGVTGELF
TRBV10-2,ASRQGTYEQY
TRBV5-8,ASSFTGRPPFNSPLH
TRBV7-3,ASSRPPSGGYT
TRBV7-2,ASSVRDSSYEQY
TRBV7-7,ASSNPSGVMKTQY
TRBV4-2,ASRPFAGTENTEAF
TRBV19,ATNQDSSGNTIY
TRBV6-2/TRBV6-3,ASSYPQTGGGGYT
TRBV3-1/TRBV3-2,ASSRAMGGPLDYYEQY
TRBV6-2/TRBV6-3,ASSLRNTGELF
TRBV19,ASSITGGTGELF
TRBV5-1,ASTLWGASTDTQY
TRBV5-1,ASSPGDSPRNEQF
TRBV7-6,ASSRPGTSGGPWETQY
TRBV6-1,ASSDQRGAPNEKLF
TRBV28,AGRRDPNEKLF
TRBV2,ASRPGGAYSNQPQH
TRBV4-2,ASSQESTDTQY
TRBV6-5,ASRETGNSPLH
TRBV19,ASSLGQRDYGYT
TRBV9,ASSIRLAGHNEQF
TRBV24-1,ATSDSGTRNLYEQY